The following is a TCR beta chain sequence with its context. The antigen remains undetermined. The entry originates in a study of graft-versus-host responses after intestinal transplantation. Study-wide background: The recipients all started with anti-thymocyte globulin induction and then took tacrolimus and steroids for 3 to 4 years. Notes on the study in general: High graft-versus-host to host-versus-graft clonal ratios were found in allografts of patients who had graft-donor T cell macrochimerism.

This CDR3 has 14 residues. With 2 bases removed from V and 8 bases from J, the gap between germline ends came to 15 bases. Germline V gives CDR1 MNHEY, CDR2 SVGAGI. Assay: immunoSEQ multiplex PCR; the TCRdb copy retains only in-frame clones and omits some. This table has around 71,000 clones, 92% appearing once. The sequenced sample was bone marrow, obtained roughly 110 weeks after intestinal transplantation. The chain links TRBV6-5 to TRBJ2-5; D unclear. The sequence came from a human patient who received an intestinal transplant, so some T cells may come from the graft donor. The chain's CDR3 is CASSYPAPSGTQYF. In DNA form, the CDR3 reads TGTGCCAGCAGTTACCCGGCTCCGTCGGGTACCCAGTACTTC.